These 27 T cell receptor beta chains were all obtained from the same sample, sequenced in a study of blood T cells in healthy people across ages. For the second PCR, which ran for 7 to 11 cycles, a sample-barcoded 5' primer and a J-beta primer mix were used. Using its own MiXCR run on the 5' RACE reads, TCRdb lists one record per CDR3 protein. The sample has some 880,000 distinct CDR3 sequences, 36% seen once. Material: blood. These receptors were obtained from a man between 18 and 29 years old in good health.

A note on this clonotype: One junction end does not reproduce the germline sequence, and a read error may be involved. V and J are TRBV4-2 and TRBJ2-1; D is perhaps TRBD2 (5 bases). From germline, CDR1 is LGHNA and CDR2 YNFKEQ. CDR3 size: 12 residues. The CDR3 protein is CAGSVEGNEQFF. The CDR3 region has the DNA TGTGCCGGCAGCGTAGAGGGCAATGAGCAGTTCTTC.

This clonotype was seen a handful of times. The rearrangement links TRBV3-1 to TRBJ2-5, with D unclear. Germline CDR1 reads LGHDT; CDR2 reads YNNKEL (reference sequence). This CDR3 is 13 amino acids long. The V end lost 0 bases, the J end lost 1 base, and 3 bases lay between the germline ends. In DNA, the CDR3 is TGTGCCAGCAGCCAAGATCCCCAAGAGACCCAGTACTTC. This codes for CASSQDPQETQYF.

This clonotype was found many times. The rearrangement uses TRBV15 and TRBJ1-5; the D is unclear. Germline V gene data show CDR1 as LNHNV and CDR2 as YYDKDF (reference sequence). V shed 4 bases and J shed 9 bases, with 13 bases lying between them. The CDR3 totals 13 residues. CDR3 sequence reads: CATSNSPIGPQHF. The CDR3 nucleotides read TGTGCCACCAGCAACAGCCCGATCGGGCCCCAGCATTTT. The full variable domain, rest sourced from reference TRBV15 and TRBJ1-5, is DAMVIQNPRYQVTQFGKPVTLSCSQTLNHNVMYWYQQKSSQAPKLLFHYYDKDFNNEADTPDNFQSRRPNTSFCFLDIRSPGLGDTAMYLCATSNSPIGPQHFGDGTRLSIL.

This clonotype was observed at least ten times. CDR3 nucleotides: TGCAGTGCTAGAACCGCGACAGGGGCAACTAATGAAAAACTGTTTTTT. It is translated as CSARTATGATNEKLFF. The chain joins TRBV20-1 to TRBJ1-4, with TRBD1 identical over 8 bases. The trim removed 2 bases at V and 0 bases at J, leaving 5 bases unmatched. The V gene's germline CDR1 is DFQATT and CDR2 SNEGSKA (reference sequence). The CDR3 runs to 16 residues.

This chain links TRBV2 with TRBJ1-2; 7 bases are a match to TRBD1. Trimming at V came to 7 bases and at J to 7 bases, leaving 9 bases not matched to a gene. Germline CDR1 is SNHLY and CDR2 is FYNNEI. The CDR3 consists of 13 residues. The CDR3 DNA reads TGTGCCAGCAAGAGGGCCAGGGGGTCTGGCTACACCTTC. Translation gives CASKRARGSGYTF.

About this clonotype itself: This clone may be a read error of a much larger clone one base away. This sequence joins TRBV6-6 and TRBJ1-5; 8 positions match TRBD1. Germline values: CDR1 MNHNY, CDR2 SVGAGI (reference sequence). The CDR3 length is 15 residues. The CDR3 nucleotides read TGTGCCAACAGTCACCGGACAGGGAGTAATCAGCCCCAGCATTTT. Translation gives CANSHRTGSNQPQHF.

The rearrangement uses TRBV20-1 and TRBJ2-7, with D possibly matching TRBD2 (6 bases). CDR3 length equals 15 residues. The germline gives CDR1 DFQATT, CDR2 SNEGSKA (reference sequence). Trimming removed 0 bases at V and 1 base at J, with 13 bases between. Written as DNA, the CDR3 is TGCAGTGCTAGAGATATGGGCGGGGTGTCCTACGAGCAGTACTTC. It encodes CSARDMGGVSYEQYF.

This clonotype was seen more than once but under ten times. V is TRBV28 and J is TRBJ1-5; perhaps TRBD1 as D (5 bases). The CDR3 is 14 residues long. Trimming removed 6 bases at V and 7 bases at J, with 16 bases between. Per germline, CDR1 MDHEN and CDR2 SYDVKM. CDR3 sequence (DNA): TGTGCCAGCAGCGTTGGGGGGGAGAAACAGCCCCAGCATTTT. Its protein product is CASSVGGEKQPQHF.

In DNA form, the CDR3 reads TGTGCCAGCAGCGTAGTGGCAGCCCGCTACAATGAGCAGTACTTC. Its translation: CASSVVAARYNEQYF. The chain carries TRBV9 and TRBJ2-7, with D unresolved. Between the trimmed V and J ends, which lost 0 bases and 7 bases, there was a span of 17 bases. The CDR3 is 15 residues long. Germline V gives CDR1 SGDLS, CDR2 YYNGEE.

This clonotype was counted many times. The chain couples TRBV7-9 to TRBJ2-1; the match to TRBD2 covers 10 bases. Looked up from germline, CDR1 is SEHNR and CDR2 is FQNEAQ (reference sequence). The J segment lost 5 bases and the V segment lost 1 base, leaving 14 bases of the junction unmatched. The CDR3 contains 19 residues. The CDR3 sequence is CASSLVVGPLAGEHNEQFF. CDR3 in DNA: TGTGCCAGCAGCTTAGTCGTAGGACCCCTAGCGGGGGAACACAATGAGCAGTTCTTC.

This clonotype was detected ten times or more. An end of the junction differs from the germline gene, which may be a read error. The chain carries TRBV12-3 or TRBV12-4 and TRBJ2-3; 7 bases line up with TRBD2. The CDR3 consists of 15 residues. The CDR3 DNA reads TGTGCCAGCACCAGAGCGGGGACGAGCACAGATAAGCAGTATTTT. Translating gives CASTRAGTSTDKQYF.

This clonotype showed up just once. The V call is TRBV10-3, the J call TRBJ1-2; D is ambiguous. Trimming took off 7 bases at V and 0 bases at J, with 9 bases between the two ends. CDR3 length equals 13 residues. The germline CDR1 and CDR2 sequences are ENHRY and SYGVKD. The CDR3, as DNA: TGTGCCATCAATACGGGAGCTAACTATGGCTACACCTTC. This codes for CAINTGANYGYTF.

The genes are TRBV6-6 and TRBJ1-1, with unresolved D. Trimming removed 3 bases at V and 6 bases at J, with 2 bases between. The CDR3 has 10 residues. The germline gives CDR1 MNHNY, CDR2 SVGAGI (reference sequence). DNA for the CDR3: TGTGCCAGCAGTTATTCTGAAGCTTTCTTT. The encoded protein is CASSYSEAFF.

The chain joins TRBV20-1 to TRBJ2-3; D uncertain. In germline, CDR1 is DFQATT, CDR2 SNEGSKA (reference sequence). This CDR3 has 13 residues. Deletions cut 1 base from V and 6 bases from J, with 11 bases between. CDR3 coding DNA: TGCAGTGCTAGAGGGCTAGAAGGGGATACGCAGTATTTT. This sequence encodes CSARGLEGDTQYF.

This clonotype was picked up many times. CDR3 coding DNA: TGTGCCAGCAGCTTAGGTCGAACGACAGGGGCTCACACAGATACGCAGTATTTT. Protein: CASSLGRTTGAHTDTQYF. The J gene is TRBJ2-3, the V gene TRBV7-2; 8 bases are a match to TRBD1. This CDR3 has 18 residues. V gave up 1 base and J gave up 2 bases; unmatched junction bases: 11. CDR1 is SGHTA, CDR2 FQGNSA, per germline.

The sample holds a few counts of this clonotype. The chain combines TRBV27 with TRBJ1-2; TRBD1 matches 8 bases. CDR1 is MNHEY and CDR2 is SMNVEV in the germline V gene (reference sequence). The CDR3 loop spans 15 amino acids. After removal of 3 bases from V and 1 base from J, the junction contained 4 bases not matched to a gene. CDR3 in DNA: TGTGCCAGCAGTTTGGGGACAGGTTTTAACTATGGCTACACCTTC. The encoded protein is CASSLGTGFNYGYTF.

The genes are TRBV29-1 and TRBJ2-2, with D perhaps given as TRBD1 or TRBD2 (6 bases each). This CDR3 is built from 13 residues. V lost 5 bases to trimming and J lost 4 bases, with 11 bases between them. Germline V gene sequence: CDR1 SQVTM, CDR2 ANQGSEA. CDR3 region: CSVRGRSTGELFF. CDR3 DNA sequence: TGCAGCGTTCGGGGGCGTTCCACCGGGGAGCTGTTTTTT.

The sample holds many counts of this clonotype. The rearrangement links TRBV4-1 to TRBJ2-1; 9 nucleotides align to TRBD1. The germline gives CDR1 MGHRA, CDR2 YSYEKL. V was pared by 3 bases and J by 1 base, with 1 base of the junction left unmatched. The CDR3 spans 15 residues. The CDR3 DNA follows: TGCGCCAGCAGCCAGGGACAGGGATCCTACAATGAGCAGTTCTTC. Its protein product is CASSQGQGSYNEQFF.

V usage is TRBV20-1 and J usage is TRBJ2-7; a weak D match, TRBD1 (6 bases). Deletions cut 2 bases from V and 2 bases from J, with 16 bases between. In germline, CDR1 is DFQATT, CDR2 SNEGSKA (reference sequence). The CDR3 is made up of 15 amino acids. CDR3 protein: CSARFVGALTYEQYF. The CDR3 nucleotides are TGCAGTGCTAGATTCGTGGGGGCCCTCACCTACGAGCAGTACTTC.

The genes are TRBV20-1 and TRBJ2-7; D gene ambiguous. Per the germline V gene, CDR1 is DFQATT and CDR2 is SNEGSKA (reference sequence). With 1 base removed from V and 7 bases from J, the gap between germline ends came to 17 bases. CDR3 length: 14 amino acids. CDR3 bases: TGCAGTGCTAGAGCCCCACAGCTTTTGGAAGAGCAGTACTTC. It translates to CSARAPQLLEEQYF.

Concerning this clonotype: A much larger clonotype is one base distant, so this may be a read error. The rearrangement uses TRBV12-3 or TRBV12-4 and TRBJ1-2, with 8 bases identical to TRBD1. The CDR3 has 13 residues. Losses at the gene ends were 5 bases for V and 6 bases for J; bases not matched to a gene: 5. DNA of the CDR3: TGTGCCAGCAGTGACCTGGACAGGGATGGCTACACCTTC. This codes for CASSDLDRDGYTF.

This clonotype came up a few times. The chain carries TRBV19 and TRBJ2-3; D may match TRBD1 or TRBD2 (5 bases each). The germline V gene has CDR1 LNHDA and CDR2 SQIVND (reference sequence). The CDR3 contains 15 residues. Trimming took off 7 bases at V and 6 bases at J, with 20 bases between the two ends. The CDR3 is CASNPGTGFMDTQYF. The CDR3 coding sequence is TGTGCCAGTAATCCCGGGACGGGGTTTATGGATACGCAGTATTTT.

This clonotype was recorded only once. V and J are TRBV20-1 and TRBJ1-1, with 7 bases lining up with TRBD1. Germline CDR1 reads DFQATT; CDR2 reads SNEGSKA (reference sequence). The CDR3 is 12 residues long. V shed 5 bases, J shed 5 bases, and the junction held 5 bases outside the gene matches. CDR3 residues: CSAAGGRTEAFF. In DNA form, the CDR3 reads TGCAGTGCTGCAGGGGGAAGGACTGAAGCTTTCTTT.

This clonotype has ten or more counts. CDR3 sequence reads: CASGRDSNNYGYTF. For the CDR3, the DNA is TGTGCCAGCGGCCGGGACAGTAATAACTATGGCTACACCTTC. The V call is TRBV27, the J call TRBJ1-2, with 7 bases fitting TRBD1. The CDR3 has 14 amino acids. CDR1 is MNHEY, CDR2 SMNVEV, per germline (reference sequence). The V segment lost 8 bases and the J segment 1 base; nucleotides outside the gene matches: 7.

The table lists this clonotype with many counts. This chain uses TRBV7-3 with TRBJ2-1, with unresolved D. The germline V gene has CDR1 SGHTA and CDR2 FQGTGA. V was pared by 2 bases and J by 6 bases, with 5 bases between. The CDR3 has 12 residues. The CDR3 reads CASSLVRNEQFF. The CDR3 DNA reads as TGTGCCAGCAGCTTAGTCCGCAATGAGCAGTTCTTC.

This chain connects TRBV7-2 to TRBJ1-3; the D is unclear. In germline, CDR1 is SGHTA, CDR2 FQGNSA. This CDR3 has 16 residues. Deletions cut 1 base from V and 0 bases from J, with 10 bases between. CDR3 DNA: TGTGCCAGCAGCTTAGGTTCGCTCCTCTCTGGAAACACCATATATTTT. This sequence encodes CASSLGSLLSGNTIYF.

The chain recombines TRBV6-5 with TRBJ2-2, with 11 bases that match TRBD1. The J segment lost 4 bases and the V segment lost 0 bases, leaving 7 bases of the junction unmatched. Germline values: CDR1 MNHEY, CDR2 SVGAGI. This CDR3 has 18 residues. CDR3: CASSYSVGTGGITGELFF. CDR3 sequence (DNA): TGTGCCAGCAGTTACTCTGTGGGGACAGGGGGTATCACCGGGGAGCTGTTTTTT.